The TCR beta chain described here comes from a study of T cell responses to AZD1222 COVID-19 vaccine. In the case of this clone: As yet, its antigen is unknown.

Some clones are missing from TCRdb's copy, which holds only in-frame ones; the method was immunoSEQ multiplex PCR. The table includes under 140,000 clones, around nine tenths detected once. Study-level findings and limits: The study found vaccine-associated CD4 TCRs spanning spike, dominant at 160-218 and 743-854. Females made up more of the donors, who were largely white British, and clonal diversity may have come out too low.

The germline V gene has CDR1 SGDLS and CDR2 YYNGEE. V trimming: 0 bases; J trimming: 7 bases; junction bases outside the gene matches: 9. The CDR3 sequence is 17 residues long. The genes are TRBV9 and TRBJ2-1, with TRBD2 identical over 11 bases. The source is an adult in good health. This sample comprised peripheral blood, obtained on day 0 of AZD1222 vaccination. The CDR3 bases are TGTGCCAGCAGCGTAGGAGGGGGACTAGCGGCCAATAATGAGCAGTTCTTC. Its translation: CASSVGGGLAANNEQFF.